This TCR beta chain was obtained from a study of spatial heterogeneity in lung cancer. MiXCR, run by TCRdb on the 5' RACE reads, gives a single entry per CDR3 protein. The table records about 11,000 distinct CDR3 sequences, roughly 5% of them present only once. Study-level results: Counts of expanded alpha and beta TCRs within tumors tracked the tumor nonsynonymous mutation count.

By sample share, this clonotype is medium-sized. Its antigen remains unidentified. Documented time point: sample taken at primary tumor resection. More than 70 TRACERx patients with early, untreated non-small cell lung cancer donated samples. In germline, CDR1 is SGHAT, CDR2 FQDESV (reference sequence). V was cut by 2 bases and J by 2 bases, with 12 bases left in between. The length of the CDR3 is 15 residues. V gene TRBV11-1 combines with J gene TRBJ1-1; the D gene is possibly TRBD1 (6 bases). This sample comprised lung tumor tissue, obtained at surgery. The TCR was taken from a male donor with early-stage non-small cell lung cancer. The CDR3 loop is CASSLLGAYNTEAFF. Written as DNA, the CDR3 is TGTGCCAGCAGCTTATTGGGGGCCTATAACACTGAAGCTTTCTTT. The complete variable domain, with remaining parts taken from reference TRBV11-1 and TRBJ1-1, reads EAEVAQSPRYKITEKSQAVAFWCDPISGHATLYWYRQILGQGPELLVQFQDESVVDDSQLPKDRFSAERLKGVDSTLKIQPAELGDSAMYLCASSLLGAYNTEAFFGQGTRLTVV.